Following are 21 T cell receptor beta chains from one sample sequenced in a study of blood T cell repertoires in COVID-19 (dated by TCRdb to 2018 to 2021). Library preparation was by the immunoSEQ multiplex PCR assay. Sourced from immuneACCESS, this table was stored by TCRdb with only in-frame sequences that have V and J called. A share of the clones is absent; for the studies checked, an unresolved V gene accounts for under half, and the remainder has no known explanation. In all, the sample holds 250,000 to 300,000 clones, and around nine tenths of those were seen once. Approximately 10% of the sample comes from the top ten. The sample comprised peripheral blood. The source is a woman aged 30 to 39 with COVID-19, enrolled during active disease.

This clone was seen only once. This chain uses TRBV19 with TRBJ2-2; 13 nucleotides agree with TRBD2. Germline V lookup: CDR1 LNHDA, CDR2 SQIVND (reference sequence). This CDR3 contains 14 residues. V shed 9 bases, J shed 4 bases, and the junction held 2 bases outside the gene matches. The CDR3 coding sequence is TGTGCCAGCCGACTAGCGGGAGGCACCGGGGAGCTGTTTTTT. Translating it yields CASRLAGGTGELFF.

The chain recombines TRBV19 with TRBJ2-7, with D unresolved. V was cut by 7 bases and J by 5 bases, with 12 bases left in between. The germline gives CDR1 LNHDA, CDR2 SQIVND (reference sequence). The CDR3 contains 12 residues. This CDR3 is CASTSARDEQYF. The CDR3 DNA sequence: TGTGCCAGTACCTCCGCGCGAGACGAGCAGTACTTC. The variable domain in full, with the rest retrieved from reference TRBV19 and TRBJ2-7, is DGGITQSPKYLFRKEGQNVTLSCEQNLNHDAMYWYRQDPGQGLRLIYYSQIVNDFQKGDIAEGYSVSREKKESFPLTVTSAQKNPTAFYLCASTSARDEQYFGPGTRLTVT.

The chain uses TRBV19 and TRBJ1-4, with TRBD1 as a possible D gene (5 bases). The CDR3 is 14 residues long. From germline, CDR1 is LNHDA and CDR2 SQIVND (reference sequence). V lost 3 bases and J lost 7, with 12 bases in between. In nucleotides, the CDR3 is TGTGCCAGTAGTATCGTTCGGGGGATTGAAAAACTGTTTTTT. As protein: CASSIVRGIEKLFF.

With regard to this clone: This same CDR3 is encoded by further DNA sequences in the sample. The chain employs TRBV28 and TRBJ2-7, with no clear D. The germline gives CDR1 MDHEN, CDR2 SYDVKM. Between the trimmed V and J ends, which lost 3 bases and 3 bases, there was a span of 3 bases. This CDR3 contains 11 residues. Here the CDR3 DNA reads TGTGCCAGCAGTTTCCGCTACGAGCAGTACTTC. Its translation is CASSFRYEQYF.

This chain's CDR3 is CASSPPWDRRNTEAFF. The CDR3 bases are TGTGCCAGCTCACCACCGTGGGACAGGCGGAACACTGAAGCTTTCTTT. V and J are TRBV18 and TRBJ1-1, with 8 positions matching TRBD1. CDR1 and CDR2 (germline): KGHSH, LQKENI. The J segment lost 1 base and the V segment lost 0 bases, leaving 4 bases of the junction unmatched. The CDR3 is 16 amino acids.

This sequence joins TRBV5-1 and TRBJ1-2; D might be TRBD1 (6 bases). Looked up from germline, CDR1 is SGHRS and CDR2 is YFSETQ. V was shortened by 0 bases and J by 0 bases, with 12 bases between the two germline ends. The CDR3 extends over 16 amino acids. The chain's CDR3 is CASSLGQVVANYGYTF. In DNA, the CDR3 is TGCGCCAGCAGCTTGGGACAGGTGGTTGCTAACTATGGCTACACCTTC.

The rearrangement links TRBV20-1 to TRBJ2-1, with 9 bases matching TRBD2. CDR3 length: 15 amino acids. V lost 3 bases, J lost 7 bases, and 10 bases stayed unmatched. Germline CDR1 reads DFQATT; CDR2 reads SNEGSKA (reference sequence). The CDR3 loop is CSASPPREGVNEQFF. The CDR3, as DNA: TGCAGTGCTAGTCCTCCGCGGGAGGGTGTGAATGAGCAGTTCTTC.

In regard to this clone: This sample also contains other DNA sequences that code for the same CDR3. J is TRBJ2-7 and V is TRBV7-3, with 7 bases fitting TRBD1. J lost 7 bases, V lost 1 base, and 4 bases had no gene match. This CDR3 region has 13 residues. The germline CDR1 and CDR2 sequences are SGHTA and FQGTGA. CDR3 sequence: CASSLNSGGEQYF. The DNA for the CDR3 is TGTGCCAGCAGCTTAAATTCAGGGGGTGAGCAGTACTTC.

The CDR3 sequence: CASSQRLTGETQYF. CDR3 sequence (DNA): TGTGCCAGCAGCCAACGCCTGACGGGAGAGACCCAGTACTTC. The V call is TRBV4-2, the J call TRBJ2-5; D not resolved. The V end was cut by 2 bases, the J end by 4 bases, with 11 bases between. This CDR3 is built from 14 residues. CDR1 and CDR2 from the germline V gene are LGHNA and YNFKEQ.

The chain couples TRBV18 to TRBJ2-7; 12 positions agree with TRBD1. CDR3 length: 15 residues. J gave up 5 bases and V 3 bases, and 5 bases lay outside the gene matches. The germline CDR1 and CDR2 sequences are KGHSH and LQKENI. CDR3 in amino acids: CASSPSGQGANEQYF. CDR3 DNA sequence: TGTGCCAGCTCACCGTCGGGACAGGGGGCAAACGAGCAGTACTTC.

This sequence joins TRBV15 and TRBJ2-5; unclear D gene. Germline CDR1 and CDR2: LNHNV and YYDKDF (reference sequence). With 0 bases removed from V and 2 bases from J, the gap between germline ends came to 10 bases. The CDR3 spans 15 residues. For the CDR3, the DNA is TGTGCCACCAGCAGAGATCCCACCAGGCAAGAGACCCAGTACTTC. This encodes CATSRDPTRQETQYF.

This chain joins TRBV28 and TRBJ2-3, with TRBD2 matching over 8 bases. Unmatched junction bases numbered 4, after V lost 2 bases and J lost 6 bases. The CDR3 length is 14 residues. Germline values: CDR1 MDHEN, CDR2 SYDVKM. The CDR3 reads CASSLDGRGDTQYF. CDR3 coding DNA: TGTGCCAGCAGTTTAGACGGGAGGGGCGATACGCAGTATTTT.

This clone came up once. The V call is TRBV7-2, the J call TRBJ2-5; 11 bases align to TRBD2. CDR3 length: 18 residues. Losses at the gene ends were 5 bases for V and 3 bases for J; bases not matched to a gene: 14. Germline V lookup: CDR1 SGHTA, CDR2 FQGNSA. CDR3 loop: CASSPGTSGLPLKETQYF. The DNA of the CDR3 is TGTGCCAGCAGCCCCGGGACTAGCGGTTTACCCCTTAAAGAGACCCAGTACTTC.

As regards this clone: Other DNA sequences from this sample encode an identical CDR3 as well. The chain couples TRBV27 to TRBJ2-1; 11 bases line up with TRBD2. The CDR3 is 15 residues long. Germline trimming cut 6 bases from V and 2 bases from J; bases unmatched to any gene: 3. CDR1 MNHEY and CDR2 SMNVEV come from the germline V gene (reference sequence). The CDR3 region has the DNA TGTGCCAGCAGCCCACTAGCGGGAGCCTACAATGAGCAGTTCTTC. Translating gives CASSPLAGAYNEQFF.

This chain connects TRBV4-3 to TRBJ1-1, with 8 bases aligning to TRBD1. The trim removed 1 base at V and 3 bases at J, leaving 7 bases unmatched. CDR1 is LGHNA, CDR2 YSLEER, per germline. The CDR3 spans 16 residues. This chain's CDR3 is CASSQGQGLRDTEAFF. CDR3 in DNA: TGCGCCAGCAGCCAAGGACAGGGGCTGAGGGACACTGAAGCTTTCTTT.

The chain recombines TRBV6-1 with TRBJ1-2; 10 bases match TRBD1. The junction had 1 base not matched to a gene; V was cut back by 0 bases and J by 0 bases. Germline CDR1 reads MNHNS; CDR2 reads SASEGT. The CDR3 covers 16 residues. The CDR3 nucleotides read TGTGCCAGCAGTGAAGCGGGACAGGGGACTAACTATGGCTACACCTTC. This gives the protein CASSEAGQGTNYGYTF.

The chain uses TRBV7-8 and TRBJ1-3; D is undetermined. V lost 0 bases and J lost 3, with 3 bases in between. This CDR3 has 13 residues. Looked up from germline, CDR1 is SGHVS and CDR2 is FQNEAQ. Here the CDR3 DNA reads TGTGCCAGCAGCTTAGCCCTTGGAAACACCATATATTTT. The encoded protein is CASSLALGNTIYF.

This CDR3 is CASSFRLAESEQYF. The CDR3 DNA reads TGTGCCAGCTCCTTCAGACTAGCGGAAAGCGAGCAGTACTTC. The rearrangement links TRBV27 to TRBJ2-7; 9 bases match TRBD2. J was trimmed by 6 bases and V by 8 bases; bases with no gene match: 11. This CDR3 has 14 amino acids. CDR1 and CDR2 from the germline V gene are MNHEY and SMNVEV (reference sequence).

The genes are TRBV29-1 and TRBJ2-2; possible D gene TRBD2, 6 bases. Trimming shortened V by 4 bases and J by 3 bases, and 12 bases separated the two germline ends. The germline CDR1 and CDR2 sequences are SQVTM and ANQGSEA. This CDR3 region has 14 residues. The CDR3 DNA reads as TGCAGCGTTGCTATAGGCGGGGACACCGGGGAGCTGTTTTTT. It codes for CSVAIGGDTGELFF.

J is TRBJ1-4 and V is TRBV4-3; 9 positions agree with TRBD1. Trimming cost V 4 bases and J 0 bases; bases outside gene matches: 9. The V gene's germline CDR1 is LGHNA and CDR2 YSLEER. This CDR3 has 18 amino acids. The CDR3 here is CASSLSDRGSATNEKLFF. CDR3 DNA sequence: TGCGCCAGCAGCCTTTCGGACAGGGGCTCTGCAACTAATGAAAAACTGTTTTTT.

This clone was picked up one time. The genes are TRBV10-3 and TRBJ2-5; 9 nucleotides align to TRBD1. Germline V CDR1 and CDR2: ENHRY, SYGVKD. CDR3 length: 14 residues. Trimming took 6 bases from V and 4 from J; bases not matched to a gene: 6. The CDR3 loop reads CAISLGTGTETQYF. The CDR3 DNA reads TGTGCCATCAGCCTTGGGACAGGGACAGAGACCCAGTACTTC.